The 31 T cell receptor beta chains below were found in one sample sequenced in a study of blood T cell repertoires in COVID-19. The data were produced by immunoSEQ multiplex PCR, yet TCRdb's version contains in-frame clones alone and is incomplete. Among 170,000 or so clones listed, more than 75% were seen once. The specimen sequenced was peripheral blood. These receptors came from a man aged 40-55 years with active or convalescent COVID-19.

The chain is built from TRBV30 and TRBJ1-5; possibly TRBD1 for D (6 bases). CDR3 length equals 14 residues. The germline CDR1 and CDR2 sequences are GTSNPN and SVGIG (reference sequence). V was trimmed by 3 bases and J by 3 bases, leaving 12 bases between them. In DNA, the CDR3 is TGTGCCTGGAGCCGCGGACAGCCCAATCAGCCCCAGCATTTT. Translating it yields CAWSRGQPNQPQHF. Looking up the rest from reference TRBV30 and TRBJ1-5 gives the full variable domain: SQTIHQWPATLVQPVGSPLSLECTVEGTSNPNLYWYRQAAGRGLQLLFYSVGIGQISSEVPQNLSASRPQDRQFILSSKKLLLSDSGFYLCAWSRGQPNQPQHFGDGTRLSIL.

The chain couples TRBV30 to TRBJ2-7; 8 nucleotides agree with TRBD1. Germline trimming cut 4 bases from V and 3 bases from J; bases unmatched to any gene: 8. This CDR3 is 14 amino acids long. Germline-derived CDR1 and CDR2 are GTSNPN and SVGIG (reference sequence). CDR3 region: CAWMVPGGIYEQYF. The DNA for the CDR3 is TGTGCCTGGATGGTGCCAGGGGGCATCTACGAGCAGTACTTC.

V gene TRBV4-1 combines with J gene TRBJ2-3; 7 bases align to TRBD1. The V and J ends lost 0 bases and 0 bases, in that order; junction bases with no gene match: 3. CDR1 MGHRA and CDR2 YSYEKL come from the germline V gene. This CDR3 region has 16 residues. The CDR3 is CASSQDGDRSTDTQYF. DNA of the CDR3: TGCGCCAGCAGCCAAGATGGGGACAGAAGCACAGATACGCAGTATTTT.

In nucleotides, the CDR3 is TGTGCCAGCGAAGGGGCAACTAATGAAAAACTGTTTTTT. It encodes CASEGATNEKLFF. The J gene is TRBJ1-4, the V gene TRBV28, with a weak D call TRBD1 (5 bases). Per the germline V gene, CDR1 is MDHEN and CDR2 is SYDVKM. The length of the CDR3 is 13 residues. V lost 8 bases, J lost 0 bases, and 7 bases lay in between.

V and J are TRBV5-1 and TRBJ2-3; 11 bases map to TRBD1. The germline gives CDR1 SGHRS, CDR2 YFSETQ. J gave up 5 bases and V 5 bases, and 7 bases lay outside the gene matches. The CDR3 extends over 15 amino acids. CDR3 region: CASREDRGQRDTQYF. CDR3 coding DNA: TGCGCCAGCAGGGAGGACAGGGGGCAGAGAGATACGCAGTATTTT. Full variable domain (remainder filled in from reference TRBV5-1 and TRBJ2-3): KAGVTQTPRYLIKTRGQQVTLSCSPISGHRSVSWYQQTPGQGLQFLFEYFSETQRNKGNFPGRFSGRQFSNSRSEMNVSTLELGDSALYLCASREDRGQRDTQYFGPGTRLTVL.

The chain links TRBV6-2 or TRBV6-3 to TRBJ1-1; TRBD1 is a possible D gene (5 bases). Germline V gene data show CDR1 as MNHEY and CDR2 as SVGEGT. With 1 base removed from V and 10 bases from J, the gap between germline ends came to 19 bases. The CDR3 sequence is 15 residues long. CDR3 DNA sequence: TGTGCCAGCAGTTACTGGGGGGAGGCCCTGAGCGGAGCTTTCTTT. As protein: CASSYWGEALSGAFF.

The gene calls are TRBV19 and TRBJ1-4, with a possible D match to TRBD1 (5 bases). The germline V gene encodes CDR1 LNHDA and CDR2 SQIVND (reference sequence). Trimming took 10 bases from V and 5 from J, leaving 14 bases between them. This CDR3 spans 13 amino acids. The CDR3 protein is CATAGPPNEKLFF. The CDR3 bases are TGTGCCACCGCGGGGCCTCCCAATGAAAAACTGTTTTTT.

V usage is TRBV15 and J usage is TRBJ2-5, with D tentatively TRBD2 (5 bases). Germline V gene data show CDR1 as LNHNV and CDR2 as YYDKDF (reference sequence). Trimming pared 1 base from V and 2 bases from J, leaving 11 bases between. There are 15 residues in the CDR3. DNA for the CDR3: TGTGCCACCAGCAGAGCCCCCGGGAATCAAGAGACCCAGTACTTC. Translated, it gives CATSRAPGNQETQYF.

This chain joins TRBV6-5 and TRBJ2-3; D is perhaps TRBD2 (5 bases). Germline assignment: CDR1 MNHEY and CDR2 SVGAGI. Between the trimmed V and J ends, which lost 0 bases and 5 bases, there was a span of 9 bases. This CDR3 region has 14 residues. The CDR3 DNA reads as TGTGCCAGCAGTTACTCGAGGGCTGAAGATACGCAGTATTTT. Translation: CASSYSRAEDTQYF.

This clone was found once. The gene calls are TRBV30 and TRBJ1-1; 8 nucleotides line up with TRBD1. CDR1 is GTSNPN, CDR2 SVGIG, per germline (reference sequence). V lost 2 bases and J lost 7; bases outside the gene matches: 9. This CDR3 has 14 residues. This CDR3 is CAWSWQGAQSEAFF. CDR3 nucleotides: TGTGCCTGGAGTTGGCAGGGGGCGCAGAGTGAAGCTTTCTTT.

The DNA for the CDR3 is TGTGCCAGCAGCCGGCCCTTCACCGGGGAGCTGTTTTTT. Translating gives CASSRPFTGELFF. The rearrangement links TRBV6-2 or TRBV6-3 to TRBJ2-2; D is undetermined. V was pared by 6 bases and J by 4 bases, with 9 bases between. Per germline, CDR1 MNHEY and CDR2 SVGEGT. The CDR3 covers 13 residues.

This clone was detected only a few times. This chain joins TRBV28 and TRBJ1-4; 7 bases are shared with TRBD1. Germline-derived CDR1 and CDR2 are MDHEN and SYDVKM. The CDR3 loop spans 13 amino acids. V gave up 6 bases and J gave up 8 bases; unmatched junction bases: 6. The CDR3 region has the DNA TGTGCCAGCAGGGAGACAGGGCGGGAAAAACTGTTTTTT. Translation gives CASRETGREKLFF.

The chain carries TRBV4-2 and TRBJ2-1; 7 bases are shared with TRBD1. J lost 5 bases, V lost 4 bases, and 5 bases had no gene match. The CDR3 spans 14 residues. Germline-derived CDR1 and CDR2 are LGHNA and YNFKEQ. The CDR3 region has the DNA TGTGCCAGCAGCCGAGGGGGCGCGGACAATGAGCAGTTCTTC. Protein product: CASSRGGADNEQFF.

The chain uses TRBV28 and TRBJ2-2; D might be TRBD2 (6 bases). Germline V lookup: CDR1 MDHEN, CDR2 SYDVKM. Trimming took 4 bases from V and 3 from J, leaving 12 bases between them. The CDR3 is 15 amino acids. The chain's CDR3 is CASSWRGWYTGELFF. CDR3 nucleotides: TGTGCCAGCAGTTGGAGGGGCTGGTACACCGGGGAGCTGTTTTTT.

The J gene is TRBJ2-2, the V gene TRBV16, with TRBD1 matching over 11 bases. J was trimmed by 6 bases and V by 4 bases; bases with no gene match: 7. The germline V gene encodes CDR1 KGHSY and CDR2 FQNENV. CDR3 length: 16 amino acids. CDR3 in DNA: TGTGCCAGCAGCCGCCGCCGGGACAGGGGGTCCGGGGAGCTGTTTTTT. Translated: CASSRRRDRGSGELFF.

The chain combines TRBV2 with TRBJ2-5, with no clear D. The CDR3 has 11 residues. The ends were cut back, 7 bases at V and 4 bases at J, with 7 bases in the middle. The germline gives CDR1 SNHLY, CDR2 FYNNEI. CDR3 amino acids: CASNFGETQYF. For the CDR3, the DNA is TGTGCCAGCAACTTCGGAGAGACCCAGTACTTC. Full variable domain (remainder filled in from reference TRBV2 and TRBJ2-5): EPEVTQTPSHQVTQMGQEVILRCVPISNHLYFYWYRQILGQKVEFLVSFYNNEISEKSEIFDDQFSVERPDGSNFTLKIRSTKLEDSAMYFCASNFGETQYFGPGTRLLVL.

A few counts support this clone. CDR3 bases: TGTGCCAGCAGCTTGGTTTCGAGCTACGAGCAGTACTTC. Its translation is CASSLVSSYEQYF. This chain joins TRBV5-6 and TRBJ2-7; D remains unclear. The V end was cut by 0 bases, the J end by 3 bases, with 7 bases between. Germline CDR1 and CDR2: SGHDT and YYEEEE. The CDR3 covers 13 residues.

The V gene is TRBV27, the J gene TRBJ2-3; D may be TRBD2 (6 bases). Germline CDR1 MNHEY, CDR2 SMNVEV (reference sequence). CDR3 length equals 13 residues. The V end lost 6 bases, the J end lost 3 bases, and 10 bases lay between the germline ends. The CDR3 region is CASSGLPTDTQYF. CDR3 bases: TGTGCCAGCAGCGGACTACCTACAGATACGCAGTATTTT.

The chain employs TRBV6-2 or TRBV6-3 and TRBJ2-2; 8 bases fit TRBD2. Trimming took 2 bases from V and 7 from J; bases not matched to a gene: 6. Looked up from germline, CDR1 is MNHEY and CDR2 is SVGEGT. The length of the CDR3 is 15 residues. The CDR3 DNA sequence: TGTGCCAGCAGTTACATACGGGGGGGAGTCGGGGAGCTGTTTTTT. Translating gives CASSYIRGGVGELFF.

This clone appeared once. The chain uses TRBV5-5 and TRBJ1-1, with a possible D match to TRBD1 (6 bases). The V end was cut by 4 bases, the J end by 2 bases, with 15 bases between. The CDR3 length is 15 residues. Germline lookup yields CDR1 SGHKS and CDR2 YYEKEE (reference sequence). The CDR3 region is CASSPGDTLNTEAFF. The CDR3 region has the DNA TGTGCCAGCAGCCCAGGGGACACCCTTAACACTGAAGCTTTCTTT.

This clone was observed a single time. The chain employs TRBV5-1 and TRBJ2-1, with 10 bases identical to TRBD1. This CDR3 contains 15 residues. The germline V gene encodes CDR1 SGHRS and CDR2 YFSETQ. J lost 6 bases, V lost 3 bases, and 6 bases had no gene match. CDR3 bases: TGCGCCAGCAGCTGGAGGACAGGGGGATCCAATGAGCAGTTCTTC. Protein: CASSWRTGGSNEQFF.

J is TRBJ1-2 and V is TRBV15; 9 bases are a match to TRBD1. The CDR3 runs 14 residues. V was pared by 1 base and J by 7 bases, with 4 bases of the junction left unmatched. Germline CDR1 reads LNHNV; CDR2 reads YYDKDF (reference sequence). The CDR3 DNA follows: TGTGCCACCAGCAGAGGGAGGGACAGGGTTGGCTACACCTTC. It specifies CATSRGRDRVGYTF.

This chain uses TRBV6-5 with TRBJ1-2; TRBD1 aligns across 7 bases. Losses at the gene ends were 6 bases for V and 4 bases for J; bases not matched to a gene: 5. Per the germline V gene, CDR1 is MNHEY and CDR2 is SVGAGI. CDR3 size: 13 residues. The CDR3: CASRQGFAYGYTF. The CDR3 bases are TGTGCCAGCAGACAGGGGTTCGCCTATGGCTACACCTTC.

The chain has TRBV3-1 (or the pseudogene TRBV3-2) and TRBJ1-3; D is undetermined. The CDR3 has 15 residues. CDR1 and CDR2 from the germline V gene are LGHDT and YNNKEL (reference sequence). Trimming removed 1 base at V and 4 bases at J, with 11 bases between. The CDR3 DNA reads TGTGCCAGCAGCCAAGCCCCGTTGACAGGAAACACCATATATTTT. Amino acids: CASSQAPLTGNTIYF.

The chain uses TRBV18 and TRBJ1-1, with D perhaps matching TRBD1 (6 bases). Germline V lookup: CDR1 KGHSH, CDR2 LQKENI. The CDR3 has 13 amino acids. V lost 3 bases and J lost 7, with 12 bases in between. The CDR3 sequence is CASSPTLQGEAFF. CDR3 in DNA: TGTGCCAGCTCACCGACCCTACAGGGTGAAGCTTTCTTT.

This chain links TRBV10-3 with TRBJ1-2; D is possibly TRBD1 (5 bases). This CDR3 has 14 residues. Germline V lookup: CDR1 ENHRY, CDR2 SYGVKD. V was clipped by 1 base and J by 13 bases, with 19 bases between them. The CDR3 coding sequence is TGTGCCATCAGTGAGTTATGGTCTTTGGGGCTTGCCACCTTC. As protein: CAISELWSLGLATF.

This clone has only one observation. This sequence joins TRBV28 and TRBJ1-1, with 8 positions matching TRBD1. V shed 8 bases, J shed 2 bases, and the junction held 1 base outside the gene matches. Germline CDR1 is MDHEN and CDR2 is SYDVKM. The CDR3 is 12 residues long. The CDR3 bases are TGTGCCAGCGGACAGGGTAACACTGAAGCTTTCTTT. It specifies CASGQGNTEAFF.

This clone came up once. The chain has TRBV19 and TRBJ1-4; 8 nucleotides line up with TRBD1. In germline, CDR1 is LNHDA, CDR2 SQIVND (reference sequence). V trimming: 1 base; J trimming: 8 bases; junction bases outside the gene matches: 3. This CDR3 is 14 amino acids long. In DNA, the CDR3 is TGTGCCAGTAGTATAGGGACAGGGAACGAAAAACTGTTTTTT. This sequence encodes CASSIGTGNEKLFF.

The V gene is TRBV15, the J gene TRBJ2-5; TRBD2 is a possible D gene (6 bases). CDR3 length: 14 amino acids. Trimming removed 7 bases from V and 2 bases from J, with 14 bases in between. Per germline, CDR1 LNHNV and CDR2 YYDKDF (reference sequence). The DNA for the CDR3 is TGTGCCACCAATGCTGGACGGGGGCAAGAGACCCAGTACTTC. As protein: CATNAGRGQETQYF.

This CDR3 is CASSEGFFEGAGEQYF. Written as DNA, the CDR3 is TGTGCCAGCAGCGAAGGGTTCTTTGAGGGGGCGGGGGAGCAGTACTTC. The chain recombines TRBV21-1 with TRBJ2-7; the D segment call TRBD1 is taken from the table without a DNA check. TRBV21-1 is labeled a pseudogene. CDR3 length: 16 residues.

V is TRBV7-2 and J is TRBJ2-3; no definite D call. This CDR3 is built from 13 residues. The germline V gene encodes CDR1 SGHTA and CDR2 FQGNSA. V was cut by 4 bases and J by 2 bases, with 7 bases left in between. CDR3 DNA: TGTGCCAGCAGCTCCGAGTACACAGATACGCAGTATTTT. Translated: CASSSEYTDTQYF.